Listed here are 13 T cell receptor beta chains from one sample, sequenced in a study of blood T cell repertoires in COVID-19. The table came from immunoSEQ multiplex PCR; TCRdb's copy has only in-frame clones and leaves some out. The sample contains almost 35,000 clones, 90% to 95% of which appear only once. What was sequenced was peripheral blood. The receptors derive from a man aged 55 to 70 with active or convalescent COVID-19.

This clone was observed a single time. This chain joins TRBV15 and TRBJ2-2; 11 nucleotides align to TRBD2. Germline V lookup: CDR1 LNHNV, CDR2 YYDKDF (reference sequence). The CDR3 consists of 19 residues. V shed 3 bases and J 5 bases; nucleotides not matched to a gene: 14. The CDR3 loop is CATSSKRLAGGGGTGELFF. The CDR3 region has the DNA TGTGCCACCAGCAGTAAACGGCTAGCGGGAGGCGGGGGGACCGGGGAGCTGTTTTTT. The full variable domain, with the rest looked up from reference TRBV15 and TRBJ2-2, is DAMVIQNPRYQVTQFGKPVTLSCSQTLNHNVMYWYQQKSSQAPKLLFHYYDKDFNNEADTPDNFQSRRPNTSFCFLDIRSPGLGDTAMYLCATSSKRLAGGGGTGELFFGEGSRLTVL.

CDR3: CASKDYRNEQYF. CDR3 sequence (DNA): TGTGCCAGCAAGGACTACCGGAACGAGCAGTACTTC. This chain links TRBV28 with TRBJ2-7, with TRBD2 as a possible D gene (6 bases). The CDR3 is made up of 12 amino acids. From germline, CDR1 is MDHEN and CDR2 SYDVKM. V was trimmed by 7 bases and J by 5 bases, leaving 12 bases between them. The entire variable domain, with the rest obtained from reference TRBV28 and TRBJ2-7, is as follows: DVKVTQSSRYLVKRTGEKVFLECVQDMDHENMFWYRQDPGLGLRLIYFSYDVKMKEKGDIPEGYSVSREKKERFSLILESASTNQTSMYLCASKDYRNEQYFGPGTRLTVT.

This rearrangement joins TRBV20-1 to TRBJ2-2, with D possibly TRBD2 on 6 matching bases. The germline V gene has CDR1 DFQATT and CDR2 SNEGSKA (reference sequence). V shed 3 bases and J shed 5 bases, with 16 bases lying between them. CDR3 length: 15 residues. The CDR3 reads CSASRRGRGTGELFF. In DNA form, the CDR3 reads TGCAGTGCTAGTCGGCGGGGAAGGGGAACCGGGGAGCTGTTTTTT.

V and J are TRBV5-8 and TRBJ1-4; tentatively, D is TRBD1 (6 bases). Deletions cut 6 bases from V and 3 bases from J, with 18 bases between. Per germline, CDR1 SGHTS and CDR2 YDEGEE. The CDR3 has 16 amino acids. The CDR3 loop is CASTAGGARSNEKLFF. DNA for the CDR3: TGTGCCAGCACCGCGGGGGGGGCGCGGTCTAATGAAAAACTGTTTTTT.

The rearrangement joins TRBV5-1 to TRBJ1-2; D is uncertain. V was pared by 4 bases and J by 8 bases, with 15 bases between. Germline CDR1 is SGHRS and CDR2 is YFSETQ. The CDR3 extends over 13 amino acids. In DNA form, the CDR3 reads TGCGCCAGCAGCCCCGGAGGTCCTGTAGGCTACACCTTC. Its translation: CASSPGGPVGYTF. The variable domain in full, completed from reference TRBV5-1 and TRBJ1-2, reads KAGVTQTPRYLIKTRGQQVTLSCSPISGHRSVSWYQQTPGQGLQFLFEYFSETQRNKGNFPGRFSGRQFSNSRSEMNVSTLELGDSALYLCASSPGGPVGYTFGSGTRLTVV.

This chain connects TRBV19 to TRBJ1-2; 10 bases are a match to TRBD1. This CDR3 is built from 14 residues. In germline, CDR1 is LNHDA, CDR2 SQIVND (reference sequence). The V gene end was trimmed by 7 bases and the J gene end by 7 bases; junction bases not matched to a gene: 9. CDR3 amino acids: CASTPGTGEGGYTF. CDR3 DNA: TGTGCCAGTACCCCCGGGACAGGGGAAGGTGGCTACACCTTC. The full variable domain, with the rest looked up from reference TRBV19 and TRBJ1-2, is DGGITQSPKYLFRKEGQNVTLSCEQNLNHDAMYWYRQDPGQGLRLIYYSQIVNDFQKGDIAEGYSVSREKKESFPLTVTSAQKNPTAFYLCASTPGTGEGGYTFGSGTRLTVV.

This chain uses TRBV18 with TRBJ2-1; 7 nucleotides match TRBD2. Trimming at V came to 5 bases and at J to 8 bases, leaving 9 bases not matched to a gene. CDR3 size: 14 residues. Germline-derived CDR1 and CDR2 are KGHSH and LQKENI. The CDR3 reads CASSRDSGWYEQFF. Written as DNA, the CDR3 is TGTGCCAGCTCAAGGGATAGCGGGTGGTATGAGCAGTTCTTC.

V gene TRBV7-8 combines with J gene TRBJ2-4; D perhaps matches TRBD1 (6 bases). Germline CDR1 is SGHVS and CDR2 is FQNEAQ. The CDR3 runs to 16 residues. Trimming left V 1 base short and J 0 bases short, with 10 bases between. The DNA of the CDR3 is TGTGCCAGCAGCTTAGAGCCACAGGGAGCCAAAAACATTCAGTACTTC. Translated, it gives CASSLEPQGAKNIQYF.

The chain combines TRBV7-3 with TRBJ2-7, with unresolved D. The germline V gene encodes CDR1 SGHTA and CDR2 FQGTGA. CDR3 length equals 14 residues. The V gene lost 1 base and the J gene lost 7 bases, with 14 bases spanning the gap. In DNA form, the CDR3 reads TGTGCCAGCAGCTTAAATCAGGCCTCTCTGGAGCAGTACTTC. Encoded protein: CASSLNQASLEQYF.

This rearrangement joins TRBV6-5 to TRBJ2-5, with 7 bases that match TRBD2. The CDR3 has 14 amino acids. J was trimmed by 1 base and V by 6 bases; bases with no gene match: 5. From germline, CDR1 is MNHEY and CDR2 SVGAGI. The CDR3 sequence is CASSTSGAQETQYF. The CDR3 DNA sequence: TGTGCCAGCAGCACCAGCGGGGCCCAAGAGACCCAGTACTTC.

The chain recombines TRBV12-3 or TRBV12-4 with TRBJ2-1; TRBD2 agrees at 7 bases. The CDR3 extends over 13 amino acids. Germline trimming cut 7 bases from V and 8 bases from J; bases unmatched to any gene: 8. The CDR3 sequence: CASTRAGRDEQFF. DNA for the CDR3: TGTGCCAGCACCCGAGCGGGGAGGGATGAGCAGTTCTTC.

J is TRBJ2-1 and V is TRBV5-1; 7 bases line up with TRBD2. Germline-derived CDR1 and CDR2 are SGHRS and YFSETQ. The CDR3 totals 15 residues. J lost 2 bases, V lost 4 bases, and 6 bases had no gene match. In nucleotides, the CDR3 is TGCGCCAGCAGCCCCGGGAGGACCACCTACAATGAGCAGTTCTTC. Translating it yields CASSPGRTTYNEQFF.

V usage is TRBV15 and J usage is TRBJ2-5; possible D gene TRBD2, 5 bases. CDR3 length: 16 amino acids. The germline V gene encodes CDR1 LNHNV and CDR2 YYDKDF (reference sequence). V shed 3 bases and J shed 2 bases, with 16 bases lying between them. This CDR3 reads CATSRALGAGQETQYF. CDR3 nucleotides: TGTGCCACCAGCAGGGCACTGGGAGCTGGGCAAGAGACCCAGTACTTC.